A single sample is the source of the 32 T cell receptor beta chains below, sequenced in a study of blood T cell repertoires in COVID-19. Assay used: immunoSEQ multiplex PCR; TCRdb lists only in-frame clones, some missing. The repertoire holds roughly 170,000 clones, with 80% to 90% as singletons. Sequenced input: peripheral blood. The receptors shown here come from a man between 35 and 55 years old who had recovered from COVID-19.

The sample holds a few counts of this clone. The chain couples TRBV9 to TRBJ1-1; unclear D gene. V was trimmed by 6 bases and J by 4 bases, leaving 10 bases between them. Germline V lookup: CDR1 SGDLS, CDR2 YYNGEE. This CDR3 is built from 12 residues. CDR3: CASKSAGTEAFF. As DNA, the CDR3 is TGTGCCAGCAAGTCGGCGGGCACTGAAGCTTTCTTT.

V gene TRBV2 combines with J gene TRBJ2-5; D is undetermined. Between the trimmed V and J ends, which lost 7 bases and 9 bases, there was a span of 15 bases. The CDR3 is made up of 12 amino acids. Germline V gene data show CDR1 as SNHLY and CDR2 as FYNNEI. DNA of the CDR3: TGTGCCAGCAAGTTAGATGAGTCGTCCCAGTACTTC. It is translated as CASKLDESSQYF.

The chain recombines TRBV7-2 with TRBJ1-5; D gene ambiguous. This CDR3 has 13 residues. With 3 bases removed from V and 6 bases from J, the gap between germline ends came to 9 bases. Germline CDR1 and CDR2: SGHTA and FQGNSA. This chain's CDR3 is CASSFRPGQPQHF. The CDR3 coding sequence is TGTGCCAGCAGCTTTCGTCCCGGTCAGCCCCAGCATTTT. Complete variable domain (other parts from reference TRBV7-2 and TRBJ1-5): GAGVSQSPSNKVTEKGKDVELRCDPISGHTALYWYRQSLGQGLEFLIYFQGNSAPDKSGLPSDRFSAERTGGSVSTLTIQRTQQEDSAVYLCASSFRPGQPQHFGDGTRLSIL.

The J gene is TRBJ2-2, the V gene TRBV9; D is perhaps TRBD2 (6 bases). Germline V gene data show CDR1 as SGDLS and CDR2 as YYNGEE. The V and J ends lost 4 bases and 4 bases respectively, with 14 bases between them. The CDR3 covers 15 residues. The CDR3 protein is CASSSGLVPTGELFF. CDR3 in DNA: TGTGCCAGCAGCTCGGGACTCGTACCCACCGGGGAGCTGTTTTTT.

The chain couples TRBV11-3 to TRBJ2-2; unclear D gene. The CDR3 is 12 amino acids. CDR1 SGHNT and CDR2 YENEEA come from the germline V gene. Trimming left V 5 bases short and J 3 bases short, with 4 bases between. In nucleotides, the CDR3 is TGTGCCAGCAGCCCGTACACCGGGGAGCTGTTTTTT. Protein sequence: CASSPYTGELFF.

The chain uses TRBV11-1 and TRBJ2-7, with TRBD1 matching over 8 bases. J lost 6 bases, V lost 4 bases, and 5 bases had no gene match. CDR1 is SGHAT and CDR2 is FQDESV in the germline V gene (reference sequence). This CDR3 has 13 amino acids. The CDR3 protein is CASSWKTGGEQYF. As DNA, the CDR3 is TGTGCCAGCAGCTGGAAAACAGGGGGCGAGCAGTACTTC.

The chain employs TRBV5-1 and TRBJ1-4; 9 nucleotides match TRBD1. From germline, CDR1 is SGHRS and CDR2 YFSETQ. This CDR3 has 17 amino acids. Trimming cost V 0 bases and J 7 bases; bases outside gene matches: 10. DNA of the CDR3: TGCGCCAGCAGCTTGGCCCCGAGCACAGGGGGCGGTGAAAAACTGTTTTTT. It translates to CASSLAPSTGGGEKLFF. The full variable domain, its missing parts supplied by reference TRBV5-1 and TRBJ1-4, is KAGVTQTPRYLIKTRGQQVTLSCSPISGHRSVSWYQQTPGQGLQFLFEYFSETQRNKGNFPGRFSGRQFSNSRSEMNVSTLELGDSALYLCASSLAPSTGGGEKLFFGSGTQLSVL.

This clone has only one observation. This CDR3 is CASSFGGGSGNTIYF. The CDR3 DNA reads TGTGCCAGCAGCTTTGGTGGGGGGTCCGGAAACACCATATATTTT. The chain employs TRBV11-3 and TRBJ1-3; possibly TRBD1 for D (5 bases). Trimming stripped 3 bases from V and 4 bases from J, with 13 bases between. This CDR3 region has 15 residues. Germline V gene sequence: CDR1 SGHNT, CDR2 YENEEA.

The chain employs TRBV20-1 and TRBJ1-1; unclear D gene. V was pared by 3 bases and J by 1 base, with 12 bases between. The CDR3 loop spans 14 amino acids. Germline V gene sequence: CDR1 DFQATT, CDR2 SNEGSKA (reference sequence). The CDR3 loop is CSASHPLRNTEAFF. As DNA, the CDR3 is TGCAGTGCTAGTCATCCACTGAGGAACACTGAAGCTTTCTTT.

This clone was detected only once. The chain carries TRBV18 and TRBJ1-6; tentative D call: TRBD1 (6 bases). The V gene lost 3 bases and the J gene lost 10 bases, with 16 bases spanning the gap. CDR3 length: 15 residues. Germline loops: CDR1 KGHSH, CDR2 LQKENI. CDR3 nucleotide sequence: TGTGCCAGCTCACCCCAATGGACAGTCGGATCACCCCTCCACTTT. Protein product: CASSPQWTVGSPLHF. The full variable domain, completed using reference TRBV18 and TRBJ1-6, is NAGVMQNPRHLVRRRGQEARLRCSPMKGHSHVYWYRQLPEEGLKFMVYLQKENIIDESGMPKERFSAEFPKEGPSILRIQQVVRGDSAAYFCASSPQWTVGSPLHFGNGTRLTVT.

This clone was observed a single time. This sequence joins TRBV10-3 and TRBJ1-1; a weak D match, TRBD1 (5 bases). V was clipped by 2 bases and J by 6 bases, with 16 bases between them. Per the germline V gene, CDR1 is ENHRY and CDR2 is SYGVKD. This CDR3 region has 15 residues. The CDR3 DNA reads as TGTGCCATCAGTGAGCCGGAGATGGGGGACTCTGAAGCTTTCTTT. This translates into CAISEPEMGDSEAFF.

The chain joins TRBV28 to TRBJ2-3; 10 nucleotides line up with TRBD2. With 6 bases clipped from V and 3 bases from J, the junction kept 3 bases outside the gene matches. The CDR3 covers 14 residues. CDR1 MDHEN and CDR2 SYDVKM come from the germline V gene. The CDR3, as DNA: TGTGCCAGCAGGGCGGGACTAGCGACAGATACGCAGTATTTT. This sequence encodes CASRAGLATDTQYF.

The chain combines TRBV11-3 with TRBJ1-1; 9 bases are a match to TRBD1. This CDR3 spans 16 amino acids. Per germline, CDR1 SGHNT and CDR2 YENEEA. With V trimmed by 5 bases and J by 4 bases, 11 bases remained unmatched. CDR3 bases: TGTGCCAGCAGCCAAATACAGGGGGCAGGTGGCACTGAAGCTTTCTTT. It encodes CASSQIQGAGGTEAFF.

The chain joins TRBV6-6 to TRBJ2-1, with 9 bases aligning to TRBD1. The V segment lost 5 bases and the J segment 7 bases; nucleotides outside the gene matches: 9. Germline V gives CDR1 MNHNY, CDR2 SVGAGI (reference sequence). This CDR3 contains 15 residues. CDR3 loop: CASSHRDRAGNEQFF. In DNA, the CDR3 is TGTGCCAGCAGTCACCGGGACAGGGCTGGTAATGAGCAGTTCTTC.

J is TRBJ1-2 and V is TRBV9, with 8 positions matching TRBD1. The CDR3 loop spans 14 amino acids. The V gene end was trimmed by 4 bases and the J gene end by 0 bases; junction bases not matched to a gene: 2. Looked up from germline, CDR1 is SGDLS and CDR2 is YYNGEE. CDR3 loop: CASSPTGANYGYTF. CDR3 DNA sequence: TGTGCCAGCAGCCCGACAGGGGCTAACTATGGCTACACCTTC.

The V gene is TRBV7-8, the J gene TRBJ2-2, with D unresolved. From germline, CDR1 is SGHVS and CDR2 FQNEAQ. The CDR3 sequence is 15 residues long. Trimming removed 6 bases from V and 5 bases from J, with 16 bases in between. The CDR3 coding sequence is TGTGCCAGCAGTTTACTACCGGCCGGGACCGGGGAGCTGTTTTTT. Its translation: CASSLLPAGTGELFF.

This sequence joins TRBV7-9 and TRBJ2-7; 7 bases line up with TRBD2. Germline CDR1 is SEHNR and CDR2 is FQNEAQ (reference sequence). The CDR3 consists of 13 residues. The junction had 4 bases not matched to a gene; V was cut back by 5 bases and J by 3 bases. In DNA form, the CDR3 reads TGTGCCAGCAGCAGCCGGGGGGTCTACGAGCAGTACTTC. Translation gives CASSSRGVYEQYF.

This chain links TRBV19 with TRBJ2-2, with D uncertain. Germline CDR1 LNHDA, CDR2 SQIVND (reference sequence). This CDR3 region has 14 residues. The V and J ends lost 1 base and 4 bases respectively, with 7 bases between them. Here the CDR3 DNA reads TGTGCCAGTAGTATAGGGCCAGTCACCGGGGAGCTGTTTTTT. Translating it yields CASSIGPVTGELFF.

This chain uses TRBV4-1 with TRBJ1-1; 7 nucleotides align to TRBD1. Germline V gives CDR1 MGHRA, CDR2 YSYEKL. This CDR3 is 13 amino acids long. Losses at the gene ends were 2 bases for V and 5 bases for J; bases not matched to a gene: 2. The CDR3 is CASSQPGQTEAFF. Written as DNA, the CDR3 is TGCGCCAGCAGCCAACCGGGACAGACTGAAGCTTTCTTT.

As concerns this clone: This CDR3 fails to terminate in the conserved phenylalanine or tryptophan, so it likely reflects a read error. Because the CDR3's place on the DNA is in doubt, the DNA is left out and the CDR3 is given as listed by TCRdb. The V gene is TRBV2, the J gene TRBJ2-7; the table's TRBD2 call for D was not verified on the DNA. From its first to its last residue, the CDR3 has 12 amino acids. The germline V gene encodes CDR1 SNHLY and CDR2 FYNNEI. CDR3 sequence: CASSGLAGLARI.

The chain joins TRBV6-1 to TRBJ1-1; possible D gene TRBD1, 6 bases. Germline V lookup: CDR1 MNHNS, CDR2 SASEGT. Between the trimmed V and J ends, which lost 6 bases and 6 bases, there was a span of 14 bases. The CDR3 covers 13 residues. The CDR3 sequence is CASSLRNRAEAFF. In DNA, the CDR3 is TGTGCCAGCAGCCTAAGAAACAGGGCTGAAGCTTTCTTT.

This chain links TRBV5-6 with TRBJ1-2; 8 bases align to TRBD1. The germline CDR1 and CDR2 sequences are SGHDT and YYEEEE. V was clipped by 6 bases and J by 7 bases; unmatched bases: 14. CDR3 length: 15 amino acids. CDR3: CASTSRRQGTGGYTF. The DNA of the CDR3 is TGTGCCAGCACCTCCAGACGACAGGGGACAGGTGGCTACACCTTC.

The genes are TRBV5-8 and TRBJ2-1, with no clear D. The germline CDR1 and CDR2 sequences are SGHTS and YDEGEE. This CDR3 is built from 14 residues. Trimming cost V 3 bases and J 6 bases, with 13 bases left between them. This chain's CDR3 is CASSSDILPNEQFF. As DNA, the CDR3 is TGTGCCAGCAGCTCTGATATCCTACCCAATGAGCAGTTCTTC.

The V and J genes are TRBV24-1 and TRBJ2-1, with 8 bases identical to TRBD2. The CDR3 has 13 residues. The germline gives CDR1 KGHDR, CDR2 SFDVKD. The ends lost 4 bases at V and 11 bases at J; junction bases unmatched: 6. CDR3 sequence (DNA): TGTGCCACCAGTGACTCTAGCGGGTTAAAGCAGTTCTTC. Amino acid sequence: CATSDSSGLKQFF.

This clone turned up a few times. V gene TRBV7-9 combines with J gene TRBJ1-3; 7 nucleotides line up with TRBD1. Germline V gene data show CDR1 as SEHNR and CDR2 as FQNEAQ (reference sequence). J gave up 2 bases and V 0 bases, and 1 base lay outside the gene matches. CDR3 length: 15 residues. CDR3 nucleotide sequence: TGTGCCAGCAGCTTAGCTGGGACAGCTGGAAACACCATATATTTT. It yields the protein CASSLAGTAGNTIYF.

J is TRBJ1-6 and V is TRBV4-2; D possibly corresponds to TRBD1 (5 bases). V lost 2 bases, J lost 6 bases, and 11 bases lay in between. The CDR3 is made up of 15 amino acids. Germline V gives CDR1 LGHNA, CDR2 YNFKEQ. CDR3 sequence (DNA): TGTGCCAGCAGCCAATCCGACAGAATTAATTCACCCCTCCACTTT. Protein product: CASSQSDRINSPLHF.

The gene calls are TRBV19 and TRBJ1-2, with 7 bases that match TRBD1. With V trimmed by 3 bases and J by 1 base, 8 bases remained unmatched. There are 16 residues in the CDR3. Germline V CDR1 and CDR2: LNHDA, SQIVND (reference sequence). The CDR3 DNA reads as TGTGCCAGTAGTATCCTAACAGGGGACTTTAACTATGGCTACACCTTC. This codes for CASSILTGDFNYGYTF. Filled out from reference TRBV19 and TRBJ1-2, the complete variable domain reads DGGITQSPKYLFRKEGQNVTLSCEQNLNHDAMYWYRQDPGQGLRLIYYSQIVNDFQKGDIAEGYSVSREKKESFPLTVTSAQKNPTAFYLCASSILTGDFNYGYTFGSGTRLTVV.

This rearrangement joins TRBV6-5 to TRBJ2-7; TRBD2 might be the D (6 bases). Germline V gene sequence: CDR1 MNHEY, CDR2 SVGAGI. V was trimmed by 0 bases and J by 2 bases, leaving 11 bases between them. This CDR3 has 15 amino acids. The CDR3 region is CASSYSSGPTYEQYF. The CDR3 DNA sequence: TGTGCCAGCAGTTACTCTAGCGGACCTACCTACGAGCAGTACTTC.

This CDR3 reads CASSSPTRKLFF. CDR3 bases: TGTGCCAGCAGTTCCCCTACCCGAAAACTGTTTTTT. The J gene is TRBJ1-4, the V gene TRBV27; D unresolved. Trimming left V 4 bases short and J 10 bases short, with 10 bases between. The CDR3 is 12 residues long. The germline gives CDR1 MNHEY, CDR2 SMNVEV (reference sequence). Using reference TRBV27 and TRBJ1-4 for the parts outside the CDR3, the full variable domain is EAQVTQNPRYLITVTGKKLTVTCSQNMNHEYMSWYRQDPGLGLRQIYYSMNVEVTDKGDVPEGYKVSRKEKRNFPLILESPSPNQTSLYFCASSSPTRKLFFGSGTQLSVL.

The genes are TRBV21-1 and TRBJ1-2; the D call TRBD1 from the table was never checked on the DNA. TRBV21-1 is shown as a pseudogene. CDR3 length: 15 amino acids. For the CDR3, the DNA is TGTGCCAGCAGACCCAGGGCCCCCTTATACTATGGCTACACCTTC. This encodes CASRPRAPLYYGYTF.

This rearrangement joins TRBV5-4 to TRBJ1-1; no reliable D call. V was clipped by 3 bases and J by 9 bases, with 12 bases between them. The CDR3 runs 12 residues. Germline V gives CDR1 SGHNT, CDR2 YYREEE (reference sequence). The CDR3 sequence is CASSSEPGKAFF. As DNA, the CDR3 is TGTGCCAGCAGCTCCGAGCCCGGTAAAGCTTTCTTT.

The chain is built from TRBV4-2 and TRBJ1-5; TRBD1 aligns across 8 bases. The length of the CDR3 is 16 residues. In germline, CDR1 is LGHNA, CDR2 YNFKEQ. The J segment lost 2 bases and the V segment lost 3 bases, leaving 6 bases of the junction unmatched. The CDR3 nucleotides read TGTGCCAGCAGCCATGGACAGGGAAGGGGCAATCAGCCCCAGCATTTT. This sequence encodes CASSHGQGRGNQPQHF.